The rows below give T cell receptor beta chains drawn from one sample of a study of Graves' ophthalmopathy and Graves' hyperthyroidism. TCRdb re-derived calls from the multiplex PCR reads in MiXCR, one entry per CDR3 protein. The data contain about 1.2 million distinct CDR3 sequences, 35% to 40% of them singletons. The specimen was peripheral blood or thyroid tissue (not recorded which). Every receptor here comes from an adult man with Graves' hyperthyroidism. Both conserved end residues are part of each CDR3. The order of the fields is V gene, J gene, D gene, clone size, CDR3 DNA, CDR3 protein. D genes are given only for firm matches. Only part of the rows carry a size: once, few, many, or a class if the clone is expanded.

V gene: TRBV12-3/TRBV12-4; J gene: TRBJ2-7; D gene: -; clone size: many; CDR3 DNA: TGTGCCAGCAGTTTCATTCCTACAGAGCAGTACTTC; CDR3 protein: CASSFIPTEQYF
V gene: TRBV6-1; J gene: TRBJ1-4; D gene: -; clone size: few; CDR3 DNA: TGTGCCTGCCGAGGCTGGGAAAAACTGTTTTTT; CDR3 protein: CACRGWEKLFF
V gene: TRBV29-1; J gene: TRBJ1-1; D gene: TRBD1; clone size: -; CDR3 DNA: TGCAGCTTCAGACAGGGATCTGGTGAAGGTGAAGCTTTCTTT; CDR3 protein: CSFRQGSGEGEAFF
V gene: TRBV7-9; J gene: TRBJ1-6; D gene: TRBD1; clone size: -; CDR3 DNA: TGTGCCAGCAGCTTGGAAGGGACAGATAATTCACCCCTCCACTTT; CDR3 protein: CASSLEGTDNSPLHF
V gene: TRBV9; J gene: TRBJ2-7; D gene: TRBD1; clone size: -; CDR3 DNA: TGTGCCAGCAGCGCAGAGTCGGGACAGGGGGCGGACGAGCAGTACTTC; CDR3 protein: CASSAESGQGADEQYF
V gene: TRBV15; J gene: TRBJ1-2; D gene: -; clone size: -; CDR3 DNA: TGTGCCACCAGCAGTTACTATCAGGCAGCTAACTATGGCTACACCTTC; CDR3 protein: CATSSYYQAANYGYTF
V gene: TRBV7-8; J gene: TRBJ2-7; D gene: -; clone size: few; CDR3 DNA: TGTGCCAGCAGCATAAATGGACAGAGACCGTACTTC; CDR3 protein: CASSINGQRPYF
V gene: TRBV11-2; J gene: TRBJ2-5; D gene: TRBD2; clone size: many; CDR3 DNA: TGTGCCAGCAGCACGTCTAGCGGGGGCATCCAAGAGACCCAGTACTTC; CDR3 protein: CASSTSSGGIQETQYF
V gene: TRBV7-9; J gene: TRBJ1-5; D gene: -; clone size: -; CDR3 DNA: TGTGCCAGCAGCCGACAGCTCCAGCATTTT; CDR3 protein: CASSRQLQHF
V gene: TRBV7-2; J gene: TRBJ2-2; D gene: -; clone size: many; CDR3 DNA: TGTGCCAGCAGCTTAGTTTTTGGGACCGGGGAGCTGTTTTTT; CDR3 protein: CASSLVFGTGELFF
V gene: TRBV20-1; J gene: TRBJ1-6; D gene: -; clone size: -; CDR3 DNA: TGCAGTGCTAGAGACCCGCGGGATGCCGTTAATTCACCCCTCCACTTT; CDR3 protein: CSARDPRDAVNSPLHF
V gene: TRBV7-9; J gene: TRBJ1-1; D gene: -; clone size: few; CDR3 DNA: TGTGCCAGCAGCGCAGAAGTAGAGGCTGAAGCTTTCTTT; CDR3 protein: CASSAEVEAEAFF
V gene: TRBV7-2; J gene: TRBJ2-7; D gene: -; clone size: few; CDR3 DNA: TGTGCCAGCAGCCCCCCCCGGGTGGGGGGACTGCGAACCTACGAGCAGTACTTC; CDR3 protein: CASSPPRVGGLRTYEQYF
V gene: TRBV19; J gene: TRBJ1-4; D gene: -; clone size: many; CDR3 DNA: TGTGCCAGTAAAAGCACAGTTGAAAAACTGTTTTTT; CDR3 protein: CASKSTVEKLFF
V gene: TRBV2; J gene: TRBJ1-5; D gene: -; clone size: many; CDR3 DNA: TGTGCCAGCAGTGGAGACGGACATAGCAATCAGCCCCAGCATTTT; CDR3 protein: CASSGDGHSNQPQHF
V gene: TRBV7-2; J gene: TRBJ2-2; D gene: TRBD1; clone size: -; CDR3 DNA: TGTGCCAGCAGCGTGACAGGGATGATTCTACGGGAGCTGTTTTTT; CDR3 protein: CASSVTGMILRELFF
V gene: TRBV7-2; J gene: TRBJ1-4; D gene: -; clone size: few; CDR3 DNA: TGTGCCAGCCGATTTTTCCACACGTCCGAAGGTGAAAAACTGTTTTTT; CDR3 protein: CASRFFHTSEGEKLFF
V gene: TRBV10-3; J gene: TRBJ1-2; D gene: -; clone size: -; CDR3 DNA: TGTGCCATCAGTGAGGGCGGTGGAAACTATGGCTACACCTTC; CDR3 protein: CAISEGGGNYGYTF
V gene: TRBV25-1; J gene: TRBJ2-7; D gene: TRBD1; clone size: -; CDR3 DNA: TGTGCCAGCAGCGCTAGCGCCGGGACAGGGTCCTACGAGCAGTACTTC; CDR3 protein: CASSASAGTGSYEQYF
V gene: TRBV24-1; J gene: TRBJ1-5; D gene: TRBD1; clone size: -; CDR3 DNA: TGTGCCACCAGTGACTCCCGGGACAGGGAAGGTCAGCCCCAGCATTTT; CDR3 protein: CATSDSRDREGQPQHF
V gene: TRBV6-5; J gene: TRBJ2-5; D gene: -; clone size: few; CDR3 DNA: TGTGCCAGCAAGTCGTCAGAGGAGACCCAGTACTTC; CDR3 protein: CASKSSEETQYF
V gene: TRBV5-1; J gene: TRBJ1-6; D gene: TRBD1; clone size: many; CDR3 DNA: TGCGCCAGCAGCTTGGACAGGGGGCCCCTCCACTTT; CDR3 protein: CASSLDRGPLHF
V gene: TRBV28; J gene: TRBJ2-7; D gene: TRBD1; clone size: -; CDR3 DNA: TGTGCCAGCAACCTCGGACAGGGAACCTACGAGCAGTACTTC; CDR3 protein: CASNLGQGTYEQYF
V gene: TRBV15; J gene: TRBJ2-2; D gene: -; clone size: -; CDR3 DNA: TGTGCCACCAGCAGGGAACTAACAGGGAGAATATCGAACACCGGGGAGCTGTTTTTT; CDR3 protein: CATSRELTGRISNTGELFF
V gene: TRBV9; J gene: TRBJ2-5; D gene: TRBD1; clone size: -; CDR3 DNA: TGTGCCAGCAGCGTATCGATGGGAGAGACAGGGGCTAACCAAGAGACCCAGTACTTC; CDR3 protein: CASSVSMGETGANQETQYF
V gene: TRBV6-6; J gene: TRBJ2-2; D gene: -; clone size: many; CDR3 DNA: TGTGCCAGCAGATGGGCCTCGAGGGACACCGGGGAGCTGTTTTTT; CDR3 protein: CASRWASRDTGELFF
V gene: TRBV2; J gene: TRBJ1-5; D gene: -; clone size: -; CDR3 DNA: TGTGCCAGCAGTGTGTTGGAGACCCAGCATTTT; CDR3 protein: CASSVLETQHF
V gene: TRBV11-2; J gene: TRBJ1-5; D gene: -; clone size: few; CDR3 DNA: TGTGCCAGCAGCAGGGAACAGAGGGACCAGCCCCAGCATTTT; CDR3 protein: CASSREQRDQPQHF
V gene: TRBV10-2; J gene: TRBJ2-5; D gene: -; clone size: -; CDR3 DNA: TGCGCCAGCAGTGATTTGGGGCGGACCCAAGAGACCCAGTACTTC; CDR3 protein: CASSDLGRTQETQYF
V gene: TRBV19; J gene: TRBJ1-2; D gene: -; clone size: -; CDR3 DNA: TGTGCCAGTAGTATAGGAGGGGTCCGGGACTATGGCTACACCTTC; CDR3 protein: CASSIGGVRDYGYTF
V gene: TRBV29-1; J gene: TRBJ2-2; D gene: -; clone size: -; CDR3 DNA: TGCAGCGTCTATACAGGAGGGGGCTGTTTTTTT; CDR3 protein: CSVYTGGGCFF
V gene: TRBV2; J gene: TRBJ2-3; D gene: TRBD2; clone size: -; CDR3 DNA: TGTGCCAGCAGTGTCGGGGGGATTGGCGATACGCAGTATTTT; CDR3 protein: CASSVGGIGDTQYF
V gene: TRBV7-2; J gene: TRBJ2-7; D gene: -; clone size: -; CDR3 DNA: TGTGCCAGCAGCACCACAGGGAACACCGGGGAGCTGTACTTC; CDR3 protein: CASSTTGNTGELYF
V gene: TRBV10-3; J gene: TRBJ1-1; D gene: -; clone size: -; CDR3 DNA: TGTGCCATCAGTAAGGGCACTACCTACACTGAAGCTTTCTTT; CDR3 protein: CAISKGTTYTEAFF
V gene: TRBV13; J gene: TRBJ2-7; D gene: TRBD1; clone size: few; CDR3 DNA: TGTGCCTGGGGACAGGGGGCGCATCCCCGGTCCTACGAGCAGTACTTC; CDR3 protein: CAWGQGAHPRSYEQYF
V gene: TRBV20-1; J gene: TRBJ1-1; D gene: -; clone size: -; CDR3 DNA: TGCAGTGCTAGAGCTTACAGGGAAAGGGGCACTGAAGCTTTCTTT; CDR3 protein: CSARAYRERGTEAFF
V gene: TRBV6-5; J gene: TRBJ1-1; D gene: -; clone size: few; CDR3 DNA: TGTGCCAGCAGTCTTCTCGATAACACTGAAGCTTTCTTT; CDR3 protein: CASSLLDNTEAFF
V gene: TRBV15; J gene: TRBJ1-1; D gene: -; clone size: many; CDR3 DNA: TGTGCCACCAGCCACTCCCCAAGAGTGGCTGAAGCTTTCTTT; CDR3 protein: CATSHSPRVAEAFF